This TCR beta chain was identified in a study of T cells in Graves' hyperthyroidism and ophthalmopathy. Amplification of TCR beta CDR3 regions used RNA as the template. A first-round RT-PCR of the TCR CDR3 used the HTBI primer set. Using its own MiXCR run on the multiplex PCR reads, TCRdb lists one record per CDR3 protein. The sample includes fewer than 650,000 distinct CDR3 sequences, approximately 13% of them seen just once. Diagnoses used clinical symptoms, serum thyroxine and TRAb, thyroid ultrasound and orbital computed tomography. This clonotype was observed at least ten times. Germline V lookup: CDR1 MNHEY, CDR2 SVGAGI. V was pared by 2 bases and J by 3 bases, with 3 bases of the junction left unmatched. The CDR3 has 14 residues.

The receptor was isolated from a woman in her 30s with Graves' hyperthyroidism that later progressed to Graves' ophthalmopathy. The sequenced sample consisted of blood. This chain connects TRBV6-5 to TRBJ2-7, with 8 bases matching TRBD1. The CDR3 DNA sequence: TGTGCCAGCAGTTACGATACAGGGGGCTACGAGCAGTACTTC. Translation: CASSYDTGGYEQYF.